These 31 T cell receptor gamma chains were sequenced from one sample in a study of intestinal T cells in coeliac disease. The TRG library came from around 0.2 ug of biopsy DNA amplified with LymphoTrack primers. TCRdb processed the multiplex PCR reads again with the CATT caller. The sample lists 700 or so gamma-chain clones; approximately 48% were seen once. For each case, the template was genomic DNA from ten roughly 5.3-µm formalin-fixed paraffin-embedded scrolls. Sequencing was done on a sample of a duodenal biopsy. Receptors were obtained from a human donor with celiac disease.

The chain has TRGV11 and TRGJP2. TRGV11 is placed among ORFs of uncertain function. Trimming cost V 11 bases and J 2 bases; bases outside gene matches: 11. The CDR3 sequence is 15 residues long. DNA for the CDR3: TGTGCCTGCTCGGATTCTGTCAGTAGTGATTGGATCAAGACGTTT. Its translation is CACSDSVSSDWIKTF.

This clone appeared a single time. The V and J genes are TRGV2 and TRGJP1. Trimming cost V 1 base and J 4 bases; bases outside gene matches: 6. The CDR3 totals 15 residues. Per the germline V gene, CDR1 is EGSNGY and CDR2 is YDSYNSKV. The CDR3, as DNA: TGTGCCACCTGGGACGGCGAGAACACTGGTTGGTTCAAGATATTT. Its protein is CATWDGENTGWFKIF.

Turning to this clone: TCRdb's protein, taken from a much larger clone, differs from this DNA's translation at residue 6, likely owing to a read error; the protein displayed comes from the DNA. The chain employs TRGV3 and TRGJ1 or TRGJ2. Trimming took 0 bases from V and 3 from J; bases not matched to a gene: 2. This CDR3 has 13 amino acids. The germline V gene has CDR1 VTNTFY and CDR2 YDVSTARD (reference sequence). The CDR3 sequence is CATWDRLYYKKLF. The CDR3 DNA reads as TGTGCCACCTGGGACAGGCTTTATTATAAGAAACTCTTT.

Notes on this clone: Other DNA sequences of this sample code for an identical CDR3. The chain couples TRGV2 to TRGJ1 or TRGJ2. The germline gives CDR1 EGSNGY, CDR2 YDSYNSKV. This CDR3 comprises 17 residues. J was trimmed by 4 bases and V by 1 base; bases with no gene match: 16. This CDR3 reads CATWDGPQNGVYYKKLF. CDR3 DNA sequence: TGTGCCACCTGGGACGGCCCCCAAAACGGGGTCTATTATAAGAAACTCTTT.

This clone is labeled large. The chain couples TRGV3 to TRGJ1 or TRGJ2. The CDR3 is made up of 11 amino acids. Germline CDR1 VTNTFY, CDR2 YDVSTARD (reference sequence). V lost 0 bases and J lost 14; bases outside the gene matches: 7. As DNA, the CDR3 is TGTGCCACCTGGGACAGGCCGGAGGAACTCTTT. Translated: CATWDRPEELF.

The rearrangement joins TRGV2 to TRGJP2. This CDR3 has 14 amino acids. Per germline, CDR1 EGSNGY and CDR2 YDSYNSKV. The junction had 9 bases not matched to a gene; V was cut back by 8 bases and J by 3 bases. DNA for the CDR3: TGTGCCACCTTGGGACCGGGTAGTGATTGGATCAAGACGTTT. Its protein product is CATLGPGSDWIKTF.

The J gene is TRGJ1 or TRGJ2, the V gene TRGV3. Germline trimming cut 3 bases from V and 1 base from J; bases unmatched to any gene: 12. The CDR3 spans 16 residues. Germline CDR1 and CDR2: VTNTFY and YDVSTARD (reference sequence). The CDR3 DNA reads TGTGCCACCTGGGACGGCTTTTCGTCTAATTATTATAAGAAACTCTTT. Encoded protein: CATWDGFSSNYYKKLF.

Only one count was recorded for this clone. The rearrangement uses TRGV9 and TRGJ1 or TRGJ2. The length of the CDR3 is 14 residues. The germline gives CDR1 GITISATS, CDR2 ISYDGTV (reference sequence). V trimming: 8 bases; J trimming: 13 bases; junction bases outside the gene matches: 23. CDR3 nucleotides: TGTGCCTTGTTGGGAGGTAGGAGGAATATAAGAAAACTCTTT. Its translation is CALLGGRRNIRKLF.

This clone is labeled as large (0.1 to 1%). The chain combines TRGV2 with TRGJ1 or TRGJ2. The trim removed 2 bases at V and 8 bases at J, leaving 3 bases unmatched. CDR1 EGSNGY and CDR2 YDSYNSKV come from the germline V gene. The CDR3 totals 11 residues. The DNA of the CDR3 is TGTGCCACCTGGGACGAAGATAAGAAACTCTTT. Its protein product is CATWDEDKKLF.

The rearrangement links TRGV8 to TRGJ1 or TRGJ2. The J segment lost 5 bases and the V segment lost 6 bases, leaving 10 bases of the junction unmatched. The length of the CDR3 is 13 residues. Per germline, CDR1 VENAVY and CDR2 YDSYNSRV. CDR3 sequence: CATWMSIDYKKLF. In DNA form, the CDR3 reads TGTGCCACCTGGATGAGCATAGATTATAAGAAACTCTTT.

The sample holds a few counts of this clone. This chain uses TRGV2 with TRGJP2. Germline CDR1 reads EGSNGY; CDR2 reads YDSYNSKV. The CDR3 is 15 amino acids. J gave up 3 bases and V 0 bases, and 4 bases lay outside the gene matches. The DNA for the CDR3 is TGTGCCACCTGGGACGGGCCGGGTAGTGATTGGATCAAGACGTTT. Its protein is CATWDGPGSDWIKTF.

CDR3 nucleotide sequence: TGTGCCTTGTGGGAGTATAAGAAACTCTTT. Translation gives CALWEYKKLF. The rearrangement joins TRGV9 to TRGJ1 or TRGJ2. J gave up 7 bases and V 3 bases, and 0 bases lay outside the gene matches. Germline CDR1 and CDR2: GITISATS and ISYDGTV (reference sequence). This CDR3 contains 10 residues.

V usage is TRGV2 and J usage is TRGJ1 or TRGJ2. V lost 0 bases, J lost 0 bases, and 14 bases stayed unmatched. CDR1 is EGSNGY and CDR2 is YDSYNSKV in the germline V gene. The CDR3 loop spans 18 amino acids. CDR3 coding DNA: TGTGCCACCTGGGACGGGTCCTTTAGGATGAGGAATTATTATAAGAAACTCTTT. It translates to CATWDGSFRMRNYYKKLF.

The sample holds one count of this clone. The chain has TRGV10 and TRGJ1 or TRGJ2. TRGV10 is an open reading frame whose function is uncertain. With V trimmed by 8 bases and J by 0 bases, 17 bases remained unmatched. The CDR3 is 17 residues long. CDR3 nucleotides: TGTGCTGCGTGGGGCCCTGATCAGGGCTTGAATTATTATAAGAAACTCTTT. It is translated as CAAWGPDQGLNYYKKLF.

This chain connects TRGV10 to TRGJ1 or TRGJ2. TRGV10 carries the ORF label, with uncertain function. The CDR3 loop spans 13 amino acids. Unmatched junction bases numbered 10, after V lost 8 bases and J lost 5 bases. The chain's CDR3 is CAAWGSEDYKKLF. The CDR3 DNA follows: TGTGCTGCGTGGGGATCTGAGGATTATAAGAAACTCTTT.

This clone was recorded a few times. The rearrangement joins TRGV8 to TRGJP2. The V and J ends lost 6 bases and 2 bases, in that order; junction bases with no gene match: 9. The germline V gene encodes CDR1 VENAVY and CDR2 YDSYNSRV. There are 15 residues in the CDR3. This chain's CDR3 is CATWIGWSSDWIKTF. As DNA, the CDR3 is TGTGCCACCTGGATAGGCTGGAGTAGTGATTGGATCAAGACGTTT.

The gene calls are TRGV9 and TRGJ1 or TRGJ2. Germline lookup yields CDR1 GITISATS and CDR2 ISYDGTV (reference sequence). The V gene end was trimmed by 3 bases and the J gene end by 10 bases; junction bases not matched to a gene: 15. The CDR3 runs to 14 residues. As DNA, the CDR3 is TGTGCCTTGTGGGAGACAGCATTTATTATAAAGAAACTCTTT. Its protein is CALWETAFIIKKLF.

Note on this clone: This likely reflects a read error, since a far larger clone is one base away. Other nucleotide sequences in the sample specify the same CDR3. The V and J genes are TRGV10 and TRGJP1. TRGV10 is classed as an ORF, of uncertain function. The length of the CDR3 is 13 residues. CDR3 nucleotide sequence: TGTGCTGCGTGGGATACCACTGGCTGGTTCAAGATATTT. Its translation: CAAWDTTGWFKIF.

The V call is TRGV10, the J call TRGJ1 or TRGJ2. TRGV10 belongs to the ORF category, with a function that is uncertain. The ends lost 8 bases at V and 10 bases at J; junction bases unmatched: 21. This CDR3 region has 15 residues. The CDR3 protein is CAAWDKSRLIIKKLF. The CDR3 DNA reads as TGTGCTGCGTGGGATAAATCTCGACTTATTATAAAGAAACTCTTT.

The chain joins TRGV2 to TRGJ1 or TRGJ2. J was trimmed by 10 bases and V by 0 bases; bases with no gene match: 15. Germline assignment: CDR1 EGSNGY and CDR2 YDSYNSKV. The CDR3 covers 15 residues. The CDR3 here is CATWDGPGVIIKKLF. The CDR3 DNA sequence: TGTGCCACCTGGGACGGGCCCGGGGTTATTATAAAGAAACTCTTT.

The chain uses TRGV3 and TRGJ1 or TRGJ2. After removal of 5 bases from V and 8 bases from J, the junction contained 9 bases not matched to a gene. Germline V CDR1 and CDR2: VTNTFY, YDVSTARD (reference sequence). CDR3 length equals 12 residues. This CDR3 is CATWVQAHKKLF. The CDR3 nucleotides read TGTGCCACCTGGGTACAGGCCCATAAGAAACTCTTT.

The V call is TRGV10, the J call TRGJ1 or TRGJ2. TRGV10 is noted as an ORF with a role that remains uncertain. This CDR3 is built from 13 residues. J gave up 1 base and V 8 bases, and 6 bases lay outside the gene matches. CDR3 coding DNA: TGTGCTGCGTGGGTGAGTAATTATTATAAGAAACTCTTT. Its translation: CAAWVSNYYKKLF.

This clone was found once. The chain is built from TRGV11 and TRGJ1 or TRGJ2. TRGV11 falls under the ORF class, with uncertain function. Trimming took 8 bases from V and 6 from J; bases not matched to a gene: 10. This CDR3 spans 13 amino acids. Here the CDR3 reads CACWTPRPYKKLF. Here the CDR3 DNA reads TGTGCCTGCTGGACCCCACGGCCTTATAAGAAACTCTTT.

This clone is categorized as hyperexpanded. Other DNA sequences in this sample translate to the same CDR3. The CDR3: CATWDGDIKTF. CDR3 DNA sequence: TGTGCCACCTGGGATGGGGACATCAAGACGTTT. This rearrangement joins TRGV8 to TRGJP2. Losses at the gene ends were 3 bases for V and 14 bases for J; bases not matched to a gene: 6. The V gene's germline CDR1 is VENAVY and CDR2 YDSYNSRV. The CDR3 consists of 11 residues.

This clone ranks as large. This sample includes further DNA sequences coding for the same CDR3. The J gene is TRGJ1 or TRGJ2, the V gene TRGV3. The trim removed 2 bases at V and 3 bases at J, leaving 7 bases unmatched. The CDR3 extends over 14 amino acids. CDR1 is VTNTFY and CDR2 is YDVSTARD in the germline V gene (reference sequence). Here the CDR3 reads CATWDKGFYYKKLF. The CDR3, as DNA: TGTGCCACCTGGGACAAAGGGTTTTATTATAAGAAACTCTTT.

The table lists this clone with a few counts. The genes are TRGV3 and TRGJ1 or TRGJ2. V was pared by 0 bases and J by 2 bases, with 7 bases of the junction left unmatched. Germline V CDR1 and CDR2: VTNTFY, YDVSTARD (reference sequence). This CDR3 spans 15 amino acids. CDR3 protein: CATWDRLKDYYKKLF. CDR3 sequence (DNA): TGTGCCACCTGGGACAGGCTTAAGGATTATTATAAGAAACTCTTT.

In its sample, this clone was seen once. Mismatch with germline at one junction end may stem from a read error. This chain connects TRGV10 to TRGJP1. TRGV10 is placed among ORFs of uncertain function. CDR3 length equals 16 residues. The CDR3 coding sequence is TGTGCTGCGTGGGGTTACCCGGATACCGCTGGTTGGTTCAAGATATTT. It codes for CAAWGYPDTAGWFKIF.

V is TRGV2 and J is TRGJP2. The trim removed 1 base at V and 1 base at J, leaving 0 bases unmatched. The germline V gene has CDR1 EGSNGY and CDR2 YDSYNSKV. This CDR3 is 14 amino acids long. The CDR3 sequence: CATWDGSSDWIKTF. CDR3 DNA sequence: TGTGCCACCTGGGACGGTAGTAGTGATTGGATCAAGACGTTT.

V is TRGV2 and J is TRGJP1. The CDR3 runs to 16 residues. Germline V gene lookup returns CDR1 EGSNGY and CDR2 YDSYNSKV. Trimming at V came to 8 bases and at J to 7 bases, leaving 19 bases not matched to a gene. In DNA, the CDR3 is TGTGCCACCTTGGGACGGGCGAGAACACTTGGTTGGTTCAAGATATTT. Amino acid sequence: CATLGRARTLGWFKIF.

The rearrangement joins TRGV3 to TRGJ1 or TRGJ2. Per the germline V gene, CDR1 is VTNTFY and CDR2 is YDVSTARD (reference sequence). The CDR3 has 13 residues. CDR3 region: CAPRDRPGYKKLF. CDR3 nucleotides: TGTGCACCTCGGGACAGGCCCGGGTATAAGAAACTCTTT.

The chain has TRGV9 and TRGJ1 or TRGJ2. After removal of 1 base from V and 1 base from J, the junction contained 16 bases not matched to a gene. The CDR3 has 18 amino acids. CDR1 and CDR2 from the germline V gene are GITISATS and ISYDGTV (reference sequence). The CDR3 DNA sequence: TGTGCCTTGTGGGAGGTACCTGACCTAGCCCGAAATTATTATAAGAAACTCTTT. It is translated as CALWEVPDLARNYYKKLF.